The clone carrying this T cell receptor (beta chain) is judged medium-sized. TCRdb recomputed calls from the RACE reads with MiXCR, one row per CDR3 protein. Of more than 250,000 distinct CDR3 sequences in the sample, 7% to 10% are singletons; the top ten hold around 2.5%. The record originates from a study of human T cells and chemical hapten exposure. The CDR3 runs to 13 residues. Unmatched junction bases numbered 10, after V lost 10 bases and J lost 8 bases. In germline, CDR1 is MNHEY, CDR2 SVGAGI. Stated time point: pre-sensitization, week 0. Treatment reported: therapeutic diphenylcyclopropenone sensitization with weekly scalp DPC. Phlebotomy was performed prior to application of every patch test.

The material was whole blood, obtained in connection with sensitization to the hapten diphenylcyclopropenone (DPC). This TCR derives from a woman aged 40 to 50 with alopecia areata. Some clones in this sample may be carry-over from other donors' samples. V usage is TRBV6-5 and J usage is TRBJ1-2; TRBD1 agrees at 10 bases. CDR3 DNA: TGTGCCATCGGACCGGGACAGGGGAAGGGCTACACCTTC. Protein product: CAIGPGQGKGYTF.